A selection of T cell receptor beta chains follows, all from one sample in a study of T-cell memory formation after mild COVID-19. One entry per CDR3 protein results from TCRdb running MiXCR on the 5' RACE reads. The sample shows 400,000 to 500,000 distinct CDR3 sequences, around 18% of them seen only once. The sequencing input was PBMCs or a T cell subset sorted from them (not recorded which). The receptors here all came from an adult woman who had mild COVID-19 (a few samples of this study predate the infection). Cell type and time point are not known. Both conserved end residues are part of each CDR3. D genes are given only for firm matches. Part of the rows lack a size; the others show once, few, many or a class for expanded clones.

v_gene,j_gene,abundance,d_gene,CDR3nt,CDR3aa
TRBV4-1,TRBJ2-7,-,TRBD1,TGCGCCAGCAGCCCAGCTTCCCTCCGGGACAGGGGGCGCGAGCAGTACTTC,CASSPASLRDRGREQYF
TRBV5-6,TRBJ2-7,-,-,TGTGCCAGCTCCAGACGACAGGCCCACGAGCAGTACTTC,CASSRRQAHEQYF
TRBV19,TRBJ2-1,-,-,TGTGCCAGTTGGTATCATAATGAGCAGTTCTTC,CASWYHNEQFF
TRBV24-1,TRBJ2-5,few,-,TGTGCCACCAGTGATTTTGGAAGCGGGTCATGGGAGACCCAGTACTTC,CATSDFGSGSWETQYF
TRBV7-8,TRBJ2-2,many,TRBD2,TGTGCCAGCAGCCTAGGGACTAGCGGACGGGAGCTGTTTTTT,CASSLGTSGRELFF
TRBV20-1,TRBJ2-3,-,TRBD2,TGCAGTGCTAGTCTACGTACTAGCGGCACAGATACGCAGTATTTT,CSASLRTSGTDTQYF
TRBV12-3/TRBV12-4,TRBJ1-1,few,TRBD1,TGTGCCAGCTTTAGGGGGGGACAGGGGATCTTAAAAGCTTTCTTT,CASFRGGQGILKAFF
TRBV7-9,TRBJ2-3,-,TRBD2,TGTGCCAGCAGCTCCGGGACTAGCGGGGCAGACACAGATACGCAGTATTTT,CASSSGTSGADTDTQYF
TRBV27,TRBJ1-2,few,-,TGTGCCAGCAGTAAACGGGACACTCTGCTATCTCCGTTCTATGGCTACACCTTC,CASSKRDTLLSPFYGYTF
TRBV20-1,TRBJ1-2,-,-,TGCAGTGTTAAGAGGTGGACCTCCTATGGCTACACCTTC,CSVKRWTSYGYTF
TRBV25-1,TRBJ1-3,-,-,TGTGCCAGCAGTGGGGGGCTTGGAAACACCATATATTTT,CASSGGLGNTIYF
TRBV3-1,TRBJ1-5,-,TRBD1,TGTGCCAGCAGCCGTCATACAGGGGGCGATCAGCCCCAGCATTTT,CASSRHTGGDQPQHF
TRBV7-2,TRBJ2-7,few,-,TGTGCCAGCAGCTTAGGAGGGGTTAGCTCCTACGAGCAGTACTTC,CASSLGGVSSYEQYF
TRBV29-1,TRBJ1-5,-,-,TGCAGCGTTCTCCGGCGAGTAGGCAATCAGCCCCAGCATTTT,CSVLRRVGNQPQHF
TRBV5-1,TRBJ2-5,few,-,TGCGCCAGCAGCTTTGGGGCAGGGGAAGAGACCCAGTACTTC,CASSFGAGEETQYF
TRBV12-3/TRBV12-4,TRBJ2-5,-,-,TGTGCCAGCAGTTTAGCGGGGGGAATCCGGGAGACCCAGTACTTC,CASSLAGGIRETQYF
TRBV9,TRBJ1-1,-,-,TGTGCCAGCAGCACAAGGAGCAACACTGAAGCTTTATTT,CASSTRSNTEALF
TRBV4-3,TRBJ2-3,-,-,TGCGCCAGCAGCCAAGACTGGGGGGATACGCAGTATTTT,CASSQDWGDTQYF
TRBV4-1,TRBJ1-4,-,TRBD1,TGCGCCAGCAGCCAAGAAGTAGGGACAGAGGGGGGCATTAATGAAAAACTGTTTTTT,CASSQEVGTEGGINEKLFF
TRBV19,TRBJ2-7,few,-,TGTGCCAGTAGTATTGCGGCTACGGCCTACGAGCAGTACTTC,CASSIAATAYEQYF
TRBV6-2/TRBV6-3,TRBJ2-3,-,-,TGTGCCAGCAGTTACACCCCCGTGGTTCGGGCAGATACGCAGTATTTT,CASSYTPVVRADTQYF
TRBV10-3,TRBJ1-2,-,TRBD1,TGTGCCATCCGGAGGGCAGGGGGCGCGTATGGCTACACCTTC,CAIRRAGGAYGYTF
TRBV4-1,TRBJ2-1,-,-,TGCGCCAGCAGCCAGAGATTGTCGGGGGAGTACAATGAGCAGTTCTTC,CASSQRLSGEYNEQFF